The 7 T cell receptor beta chains given below trace back to one sample, sequenced in a study of Ad26.COV2.S vaccination and SARS-CoV-2 variants. The treatment is: some 20 received Ad26.COV2.S at low or high dose, single or two shots; roughly 5 received placebo; per-sample allocation not given. The investigators took samples on day 63 after the first vaccine or placebo injection. Assay used: immunoSEQ multiplex PCR; TCRdb lists only in-frame clones, some missing. This table has more than 250,000 clones, about 90% appearing once. The sample consisted of peripheral blood, taken in a trial of Ad26.COV2.S vaccine versus placebo. Every receptor here comes from a person aged 18 to 59 who received the Ad26.COV2.S COVID-19 vaccine or a placebo.

The gene calls are TRBV30 and TRBJ2-7; 9 bases map to TRBD1. The CDR3 covers 15 residues. Germline V gene data show CDR1 as GTSNPN and CDR2 as SVGIG (reference sequence). The V and J ends lost 0 bases and 0 bases, in that order; junction bases with no gene match: 3. The CDR3 DNA follows: TGTGCCTGGAGTGTCCCGGGACAGGGCTCCTACGAGCAGTACTTC. Protein: CAWSVPGQGSYEQYF.

Regarding this clone: Other nucleotide sequences from this sample produce the same CDR3. The chain carries TRBV3-1 (or the pseudogene TRBV3-2) and TRBJ1-2; TRBD1 agrees at 7 bases. The CDR3 is made up of 12 amino acids. Germline lookup yields CDR1 LGHDT and CDR2 YNNKEL (reference sequence). V trimming: 4 bases; J trimming: 7 bases; junction bases outside the gene matches: 3. The CDR3 spells CASSPAGGGYTF. The CDR3 nucleotides are TGTGCCAGCAGCCCCGCAGGGGGTGGCTACACCTTC.

This chain joins TRBV30 and TRBJ1-5; D not certain. Trimming removed 5 bases at V and 4 bases at J, with 15 bases between. The germline V gene encodes CDR1 GTSNPN and CDR2 SVGIG (reference sequence). The CDR3 has 14 amino acids. The CDR3 DNA is TGTGCCTGGGACTCGGACGGTAGGAATCAGCCCCAGCATTTT. Its protein product is CAWDSDGRNQPQHF.

The gene calls are TRBV5-5 and TRBJ2-7, with D possibly being TRBD2 (6 bases). The CDR3 loop spans 15 amino acids. V lost 4 bases, J lost 2 bases, and 16 bases lay in between. Germline V CDR1 and CDR2: SGHKS, YYEKEE (reference sequence). The CDR3 nucleotides read TGTGCCAGCAGCCTCCTCAGCGGGCTACCCTACGAGCAGTACTTC. The encoded protein is CASSLLSGLPYEQYF. Based on the CDR3 plus reference TRBV5-5 and TRBJ2-7, the full variable domain is DAGVTQSPTHLIKTRGQQVTLRCSPISGHKSVSWYQQVLGQGPQFIFQYYEKEERGRGNFPDRFSARQFPNYSSELNVNALLLGDSALYLCASSLLSGLPYEQYFGPGTRLTVT.

J is TRBJ1-1 and V is TRBV27; 10 bases align to TRBD1. Germline CDR1 is MNHEY and CDR2 is SMNVEV (reference sequence). The junction had 10 bases not matched to a gene; V was cut back by 3 bases and J by 3 bases. The CDR3 consists of 17 residues. Here the CDR3 DNA reads TGTGCCAGCAGTTTTACGGGACAGGGGAGGAGGGACACTGAAGCTTTCTTT. Its translation is CASSFTGQGRRDTEAFF.

The chain carries TRBV11-2 and TRBJ2-7, with 7 bases lining up with TRBD1. This CDR3 is built from 13 residues. Germline-derived CDR1 and CDR2 are SGHAT and FQNNGV. The V gene end was trimmed by 5 bases and the J gene end by 5 bases; junction bases not matched to a gene: 6. The CDR3 region is CASSHLTGNEQYF. CDR3 DNA: TGTGCCAGCAGCCACCTGACAGGGAACGAGCAGTACTTC.

This chain uses TRBV3-1 (or the pseudogene TRBV3-2) with TRBJ2-6, with D unclear. The CDR3 totals 17 residues. The germline V and J ends were trimmed by 2 bases and 0 bases, with 11 bases remaining between them. Germline loops: CDR1 LGHDT, CDR2 YNNKEL (reference sequence). CDR3 DNA: TGTGCCAGCAGCCAAAGTATTAGATCCTCTGGGGCCAACGTCCTGACTTTC. Translation gives CASSQSIRSSGANVLTF.